The TCR beta chain under discussion was sequenced for a study of CD4+ T cells in melanoma. Sequencing was performed with immunoSEQ multiplex PCR; in TCRdb, only in-frame clones are kept and a portion is missing. Here the sample spans tens of thousands of clones, approximately 70% being singletons. This clonotype was sampled from a human donor with melanoma. Specimen: tumor tissue.

CDR3: CASSATLGRGSMFF. The CDR3 coding sequence is TGTGCCAGCAGCGCCACCCTTGGGCGGGGTTCGATGTTTTTT. This chain uses TRBV9 with TRBJ2-2, with D tentatively TRBD2 (6 bases). CDR3 length equals 14 residues. Between the trimmed V and J ends, which lost 3 bases and 15 bases, there was a span of 21 bases. Per germline, CDR1 SGDLS and CDR2 YYNGEE.